This T cell receptor beta chain was retrieved from a study of blood T cell repertoires in COVID-19. Study details: Donors in the United States, Italy and Spain gave samples during acute or convalescent COVID-19. From T cells, B-cell-depleted T cells, or PBMCs came the material, which was cDNA or gDNA.

The V end was cut by 7 bases, the J end by 0 bases, with 12 bases between. The CDR3 contains 15 residues. The germline V gene has CDR1 LNHDA and CDR2 SQIVND (reference sequence). Original methodology: It was from reference gene primer amplification that nucleated cell counts were estimated. Clones were sequenced by immunoSEQ multiplex PCR, and TCRdb holds only the in-frame ones, with some missing. For V, J and clone size, that table is used; D and trimming come from the DNA. This table holds 95,000 or so clones, under 85% found once. The specimen was peripheral blood. The V call is TRBV19, the J call TRBJ1-4; D gene ambiguous. This clonotype originated in a human donor in a cohort sampled during active COVID-19. DNA for the CDR3: TGTGCCAGTAACACCCGGGTTGCAACTAATGAAAAACTGTTTTTT. This translates into CASNTRVATNEKLFF.